The following is a TCR beta chain sequence with its context. Its target is not known. This CDR3 contains 16 residues. Looked up from germline, CDR1 is LNHDA and CDR2 is SQIVND (reference sequence). The junction had 4 bases not matched to a gene; V was cut back by 3 bases and J by 3 bases. The data are from a study of cytomegalovirus exposure and HLA in healthy donors. Overall study context: The roughly 120 validation repertoires, a later analysis reported, used the same platform as the 666 first-cohort repertoires. Study-level points and caveats: The authors enumerated some 160 TCR beta chains as linked to cytomegalovirus. A few of the chains that were CMV-associated were confirmed in vitro to be specific for CMV antigens. Cytomegalovirus status was reportedly diagnosed by the classifier with high sensitivity and specificity.

Profiled with immunoSEQ multiplex PCR; TCRdb holds only in-frame clones, not every one. The table includes under 85,000 clones, less than 95% detected once. The clonotype originates from a woman aged 18-35 years in good health and CMV-seropositive. Sequenced sample: PBMCs. J is TRBJ2-6 and V is TRBV19; 8 positions match TRBD1. CDR3 sequence (DNA): TGTGCCAGTAGTATCTCGACAGGGGATGGGGCCAACGTCCTGACTTTC. It is translated as CASSISTGDGANVLTF.